The clone carrying this T cell receptor (beta chain) occurred a few times. What it recognizes is unknown. Amplified TCR beta CDR3 regions came from RNA transcripts. RT-PCR in the first round (using the HTBI primer set) targeted the TCR CDR3. From the multiplex PCR reads, TCRdb called clonotypes with MiXCR, one entry per CDR3 protein. Of 500,000 to 750,000 distinct CDR3 sequences in the sample, roughly 14% were seen once. Germline V gene data show CDR1 as LNHDA and CDR2 as SQIVND (reference sequence). The germline V and J ends were trimmed by 9 bases and 5 bases, with 23 bases remaining between them. CDR3 length equals 16 residues. The data were obtained in a study of T cells in Graves' hyperthyroidism and ophthalmopathy. Study context: Blood was drawn when the patient was first diagnosed and still untreated. The study's findings and limits: The blood repertoire included most of the expanded thyroid clonotypes above 0.001.

The sample consisted of blood. This TCR was recovered from a woman aged 25 to 45 with Graves' hyperthyroidism. The V call is TRBV19, the J call TRBJ2-1; a weak D match, TRBD2 (5 bases). CDR3 coding DNA: TGTGCCAGCCGAAGATTAGCGACCCTTTCCCACAATGAGCAGTTCTTC. Translated, it gives CASRRLATLSHNEQFF.